This TCR beta chain was identified in a study of cytomegalovirus exposure and HLA in healthy donors. Use of 60 Vbeta and 13 Jbeta primers characterized the PCR. TCRdb's copy holds only in-frame clones and misses some; the assay was immunoSEQ multiplex PCR. Recorded for this sample: approximately 150,000 clones. The study, taken as a whole, reports: Researchers reported in a later analysis that common viral pathogens appeared linked to several top clusters. In a later analysis, TCR association rates varied by HLA locus: DRB1 most, HLA-C fewest. Sequencing probably produced one cluster of sequence variants that were highly shared.

The trim removed 5 bases at V and 5 bases at J, leaving 10 bases unmatched. This CDR3 contains 16 residues. Germline values: CDR1 SGHTA, CDR2 FQGTGA. On this clone: Its specificity is not known.

The specimen sequenced was PBMCs. The chain employs TRBV7-3 and TRBJ2-2, with 8 bases aligning to TRBD2. The TCR was taken from a woman between 50 and 59 years old in good health and CMV-seronegative. CDR3 loop: CASSPAGGAGTGELFF. The CDR3 DNA reads TGTGCCAGCAGCCCCGCGGGGGGAGCAGGGACCGGGGAGCTGTTTTTT.